The 14 T cell receptor beta chains reported below all come from one sample, sequenced in a study. Treg sorting used a CD4+CD25+CD127-/low gate. TCRdb reprocessed the 5' RACE reads with MiXCR, giving one entry per CDR3 protein. The sample has around 10,000 distinct CDR3 sequences; around a quarter are singletons. The sample taken for sequencing was Tregs sorted from a lymph node. The receptors were sampled from a female donor with breast cancer.

This clonotype appeared a few times. The chain employs TRBV24-1 and TRBJ2-1, with D perhaps TRBD1 or TRBD2 (6 bases each). V was trimmed by 5 bases and J by 5 bases, leaving 9 bases between them. Germline-derived CDR1 and CDR2 are KGHDR and SFDVKD. The CDR3 is 13 amino acids. Here the CDR3 DNA reads TGTGCCACCAGTGCGGGGGACAACAATGAGCAGTTCTTC. It specifies CATSAGDNNEQFF.

This clonotype ranks as medium-sized (0.01 to 0.1%). The chain employs TRBV7-9 and TRBJ1-5, with 10 bases fitting TRBD1. V gave up 5 bases and J gave up 5 bases; unmatched junction bases: 3. CDR1 is SEHNR, CDR2 FQNEAQ, per germline (reference sequence). This CDR3 region has 14 residues. The CDR3 DNA sequence: TGTGCCAGCAGCCCGGGGACAGGGGATCAGCCCCAGCATTTT. This codes for CASSPGTGDQPQHF.

By share, this clonotype counts as medium-sized. The chain links TRBV20-1 to TRBJ1-5; 8 bases line up with TRBD1. Trimming cost V 6 bases and J 6 bases; bases outside gene matches: 10. This CDR3 is built from 14 residues. CDR1 DFQATT and CDR2 SNEGSKA come from the germline V gene (reference sequence). The CDR3 DNA follows: TGCAGTGCCCTAGGACAGGGTTGGATTCAGCCCCAGCATTTT. Translating it yields CSALGQGWIQPQHF.

This clonotype was seen repeatedly, ten times or more. The chain joins TRBV30 to TRBJ1-2; a possible D gene is TRBD1 (5 bases). Between the trimmed V and J ends, which lost 0 bases and 5 bases, there was a span of 13 bases. The CDR3 runs to 14 residues. Germline CDR1 is GTSNPN and CDR2 is SVGIG (reference sequence). CDR3 amino acids: CAWSVGRERYGYTF. CDR3 coding DNA: TGTGCCTGGAGTGTGGGCAGGGAGAGGTATGGCTACACCTTC.

This clonotype occurred a few times. The V and J genes are TRBV24-1 and TRBJ1-2; TRBD1 might be the D (5 bases). The CDR3 is made up of 15 amino acids. Trimming shortened V by 5 bases and J by 0 bases, and 12 bases separated the two germline ends. The V gene's germline CDR1 is KGHDR and CDR2 SFDVKD. The CDR3 loop reads CATSGGTAANYGYTF. CDR3 coding DNA: TGTGCCACCAGTGGCGGGACGGCCGCTAACTATGGCTACACCTTC.

This clonotype was detected a few times. The chain is built from TRBV13 and TRBJ2-7; D possibly matches TRBD1 or TRBD2 (5 bases each). The CDR3 has 14 amino acids. CDR1 PRHDT and CDR2 FYEKMQ come from the germline V gene (reference sequence). V lost 5 bases and J lost 0, with 11 bases in between. In nucleotides, the CDR3 is TGTGCCAGCAGCCACGGGACGGACTCCTACGAGCAGTACTTC. It translates to CASSHGTDSYEQYF.

With respect to this clonotype: Germline and junction disagree at one end, which may indicate a read error. This chain uses TRBV20-1 with TRBJ2-1; 7 bases agree with TRBD2. The V gene's germline CDR1 is DFQATT and CDR2 SNEGSKA (reference sequence). The CDR3 consists of 13 residues. The CDR3 sequence is CSARTSSYNERFF. The DNA for the CDR3 is TGCAGTGCTAGGACTAGCTCCTACAATGAGCGGTTCTTC.

This clonotype was detected only a few times. CDR3 loop: CASSPGTSYDTQYF. The CDR3 DNA reads TGTGCCAGCAGTCCTGGGACTAGCTATGATACGCAGTATTTT. The chain couples TRBV7-2 to TRBJ2-3; 9 positions agree with TRBD2. Germline V CDR1 and CDR2: SGHTA, FQGNSA. The J segment lost 6 bases and the V segment lost 6 bases, leaving 7 bases of the junction unmatched. This CDR3 has 14 residues. Complete variable domain (other parts from reference TRBV7-2 and TRBJ2-3): GAGVSQSPSNKVTEKGKDVELRCDPISGHTALYWYRQSLGQGLEFLIYFQGNSAPDKSGLPSDRFSAERTGGSVSTLTIQRTQQEDSAVYLCASSPGTSYDTQYFGPGTRLTVL.

Note on this clonotype: This clone may be a read error of a much larger clone one base away. V usage is TRBV20-1 and J usage is TRBJ2-7, with 9 bases aligning to TRBD2. The germline V gene encodes CDR1 DFQATT and CDR2 SNEGSKA (reference sequence). This CDR3 spans 17 amino acids. CDR3 region: CCATASGTKRIAYEQYF. For the CDR3, the DNA is TGCTGTGCTACGGCTAGCGGGACTAAACGCATAGCCTACGAGCAGTACTTC.

By sample fraction, this clonotype is medium-sized (0.01 to 0.1%). V and J are TRBV4-1 and TRBJ1-2; TRBD1 is a possible D gene (5 bases). V shed 0 bases and J shed 5 bases, with 13 bases lying between them. Germline CDR1 and CDR2: MGHRA and YSYEKL. This CDR3 has 15 residues. The CDR3 DNA is TGCGCCAGCAGCCAAGAAGGGGTGATAGATTATGGCTACACCTTC. Its translation is CASSQEGVIDYGYTF.

With respect to this clonotype: This may arise from a read error, as a much more abundant clone is one base away. The chain couples TRBV20-1 to TRBJ1-1; a weak D match, TRBD1 (5 bases). Germline assignment: CDR1 DFQATT and CDR2 SNEGSKA (reference sequence). The length of the CDR3 is 14 residues. In nucleotides, the CDR3 is TGCGGTGCTAGAGATCGGATCGGGGGCACTGAAGCTTTCTTT. Protein: CGARDRIGGTEAFF.

This clonotype was observed many times. A much larger clone lies a single base off, so this may be a read error. The chain couples TRBV29-1 to TRBJ1-1; D is unclear. Trimming shortened V by 3 bases and J by 3 bases, and 8 bases separated the two germline ends. The germline V gene has CDR1 SQVTM and CDR2 ANQGSEA. The CDR3 totals 12 residues. The CDR3 region is CSVEAWDTEAFF. Written as DNA, the CDR3 is TGCAGCGTTGAGGCATGGGACACTGAAGCTTTCTTT.

The chain recombines TRBV20-1 with TRBJ1-1, with D uncertain. This CDR3 is 13 amino acids long. Germline CDR1 is DFQATT and CDR2 is SNEGSKA (reference sequence). The CDR3 loop reads CSADADGLPRAFF. DNA of the CDR3: TGCAGCGCCGACGCAGATGGTCTCCCGAGGGCTTTCTTT.

This clonotype was detected ten times or more. V and J are TRBV7-9 and TRBJ1-1; D unresolved. This CDR3 has 12 residues. Germline CDR1 reads SEHNR; CDR2 reads FQNEAQ (reference sequence). V was cut by 3 bases and J by 5 bases, with 7 bases left in between. The CDR3 is CASSFGVTEAFF. The CDR3 DNA is TGTGCCAGCAGCTTCGGGGTTACTGAAGCTTTCTTT.